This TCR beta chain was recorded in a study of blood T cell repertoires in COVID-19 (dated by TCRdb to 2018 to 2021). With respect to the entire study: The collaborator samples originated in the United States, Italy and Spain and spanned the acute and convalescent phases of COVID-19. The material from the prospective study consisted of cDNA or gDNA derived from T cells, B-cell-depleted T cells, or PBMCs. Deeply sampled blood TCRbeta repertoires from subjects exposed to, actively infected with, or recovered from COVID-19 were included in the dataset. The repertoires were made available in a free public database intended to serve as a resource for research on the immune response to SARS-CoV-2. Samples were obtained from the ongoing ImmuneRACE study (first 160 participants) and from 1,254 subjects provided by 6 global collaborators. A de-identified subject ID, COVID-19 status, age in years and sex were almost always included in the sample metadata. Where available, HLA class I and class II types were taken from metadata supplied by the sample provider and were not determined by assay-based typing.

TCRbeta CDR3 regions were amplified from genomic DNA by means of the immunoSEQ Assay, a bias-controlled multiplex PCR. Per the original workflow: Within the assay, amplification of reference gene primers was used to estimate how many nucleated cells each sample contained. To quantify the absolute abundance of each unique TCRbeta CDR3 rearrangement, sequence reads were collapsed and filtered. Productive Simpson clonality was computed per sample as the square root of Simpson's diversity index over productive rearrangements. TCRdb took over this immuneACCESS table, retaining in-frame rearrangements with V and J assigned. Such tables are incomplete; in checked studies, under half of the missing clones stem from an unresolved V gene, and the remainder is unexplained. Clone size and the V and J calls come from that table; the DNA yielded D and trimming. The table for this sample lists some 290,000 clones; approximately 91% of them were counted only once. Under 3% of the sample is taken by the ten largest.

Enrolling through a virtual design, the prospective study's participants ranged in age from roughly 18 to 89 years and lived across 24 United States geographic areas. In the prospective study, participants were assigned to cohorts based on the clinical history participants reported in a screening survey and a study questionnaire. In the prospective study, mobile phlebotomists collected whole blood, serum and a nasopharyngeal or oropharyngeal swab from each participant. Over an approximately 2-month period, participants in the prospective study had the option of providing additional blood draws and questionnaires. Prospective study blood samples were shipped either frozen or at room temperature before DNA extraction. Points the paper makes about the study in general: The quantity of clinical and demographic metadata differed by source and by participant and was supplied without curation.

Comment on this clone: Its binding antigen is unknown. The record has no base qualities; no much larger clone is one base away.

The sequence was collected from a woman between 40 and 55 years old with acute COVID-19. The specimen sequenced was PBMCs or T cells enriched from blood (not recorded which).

At the DNA level, the sequence is TGTGCCAGCAGCAGGCGTCCCGGGACAGTCTCTGGAAACACCATATATTTT. The translation is CASSRRPGTVSGNTIYF. The V and J genes are TRBV7-8 and TRBJ1-3, and TRBD1 matches 7 of the central bases. CDR1 SGHVS and CDR2 FQNEAQ were looked up in the germline V gene. The cysteine opens and the phenylalanine closes a CDR3 of 17 amino acids. This entry keeps only the CDR3 DNA: 51 bases, framed from base 1. V and J are trimmed by 5 bases and 0 bases, and the gene matches miss 10 bases of the junction.